This T cell receptor beta chain was retrieved from a study of cytomegalovirus exposure and HLA in healthy donors. Germline V lookup: CDR1 MNHNS, CDR2 SASEGT. The CDR3 length is 13 residues. V shed 7 bases and J shed 0 bases, with 8 bases lying between them. PCR employed 60 Vbeta and 13 Jbeta primers. Profiled with immunoSEQ multiplex PCR; TCRdb holds only in-frame clones, not every one. This table has fewer than 250,000 clones, approximately 75% appearing once. Sequencing input: PBMCs. The TCR was taken from a man aged 25 to 40 in good health and CMV-seropositive. V gene TRBV6-1 combines with J gene TRBJ2-3, with D possibly TRBD1 on 5 matching bases. The CDR3 reads CASKQESTDTQYF. The CDR3 DNA reads TGTGCCAGCAAACAGGAAAGCACAGATACGCAGTATTTT.